Included here is one T cell receptor beta chain sequence, with context. The sample comes from a study of blood T cells in healthy people across ages. Germline V lookup: CDR1 LNHNV, CDR2 YYDKDF (reference sequence). J was trimmed by 4 bases and V by 0 bases; bases with no gene match: 8. The CDR3 is 16 residues long. Combining a sample-barcoded 5' primer with a J-beta primer mix, a second PCR ran for roughly 7 to 12 cycles. TCRdb itself ran the 5' RACE reads through MiXCR, one entry per CDR3 protein. This sample yields roughly 800,000 distinct CDR3 sequences, of which more than 45% are seen a single time; around 20% belongs to the top ten.

This TCR was recovered from a young man in good health. The sequenced sample was blood. This chain connects TRBV15 to TRBJ2-7; 8 bases are shared with TRBD2. In DNA form, the CDR3 reads TGTGCCACCAGCAGAGATCTAAGCGGGGGTTATTACGAGCAGTACTTC. Protein sequence: CATSRDLSGGYYEQYF.